A selection of T cell receptor beta chains follows, all from one sample in a study of blood T cell repertoires in COVID-19. TCRdb's copy holds only in-frame clones and misses some; the assay was immunoSEQ multiplex PCR. The table includes 90,000 to 130,000 clones, roughly 88% detected once. Sequencing used peripheral blood. All receptors come from a woman aged 65 to 85 with acute or convalescent COVID-19. Each CDR3 is given with its conserved first and last residue. A D gene is named only where the DNA matches it firmly. Clone size is not always given. Where it is, it says once, few, many or a class for expanded clones.

V gene	J gene	clone size	D gene	CDR3 protein	CDR3 DNA
TRBV5-4	TRBJ2-5	-	-	CASRPEVRQETQYF	TGTGCCAGCCGCCCTGAAGTGCGTCAAGAGACCCAGTACTTC
TRBV20-1	TRBJ2-2	-	TRBD2	CSASIRASGGNPLGELFF	TGCAGTGCTAGTATTCGCGCTAGCGGGGGGAACCCACTCGGGGAGCTGTTTTTT
TRBV7-8	TRBJ1-1	-	-	CASSLTILGGFGGAFF	TGTGCCAGCAGCTTAACGATTCTAGGGGGTTTCGGCGGAGCTTTCTTT
TRBV7-8	TRBJ1-6	once	TRBD1	CASSLGGTGVSPLHF	TGTGCCAGCAGCCTGGGGGGGACAGGGGTTTCACCCCTCCACTTT
TRBV5-1	TRBJ2-3	-	-	CASSLMGGSLVTDTQYF	TGCGCCAGCAGCTTGATGGGGGGATCATTAGTCACAGATACGCAGTATTTT
TRBV7-2	TRBJ2-1	-	-	CASGSWRSSYNEQFF	TGTGCCAGCGGATCCTGGCGGAGCTCCTACAATGAGCAGTTCTTC
TRBV30	TRBJ1-6	-	-	CAWSVLQNNSPLHF	TGTGCCTGGAGTGTTCTACAGAATAATTCACCCCTCCACTTT
TRBV6-6	TRBJ2-7	-	TRBD1	CASRRGQGETYEQYF	TGTGCCAGCAGGCGGGGACAGGGGGAGACCTACGAGCAGTACTTC
TRBV7-7	TRBJ2-2	-	-	CASSSNLISGELFF	TGTGCCAGCAGCTCCAACTTGATCTCCGGGGAGCTGTTTTTT
TRBV3-1/TRBV3-2	TRBJ2-7	-	-	CASSQAARGKGEQYF	TGTGCCAGCAGCCAGGCCGCGAGGGGGAAGGGGGAGCAGTACTTC
TRBV10-3	TRBJ1-4	-	TRBD1	CAISEQGSLGKLFF	TGTGCCATCAGTGAACAGGGGTCCCTAGGAAAACTGTTTTTT
TRBV5-1	TRBJ1-4	-	-	CASSLDGVDEKLFF	TGCGCCAGCAGCTTGGATGGTGTAGATGAAAAACTGTTTTTT
TRBV25-1	TRBJ1-4	-	-	CASSEQYNEKLFF	TGTGCCAGCAGTGAACAGTATAATGAAAAACTGTTTTTT
TRBV5-1	TRBJ1-1	-	-	CASSLQVMNTEAFF	TGCGCCAGCAGCTTGCAGGTAATGAACACTGAAGCTTTCTTT
TRBV6-5	TRBJ2-2	-	-	CASKRAGNTGELFF	TGTGCCAGCAAGCGGGCGGGTAACACCGGGGAGCTGTTTTTT
TRBV15	TRBJ2-7	-	-	CATSRDRVYEQYF	TGTGCCACCAGCAGAGACCGCGTCTACGAGCAGTACTTC
TRBV5-6	TRBJ1-2	once	-	CASSPDLTGNYGYTF	TGTGCCAGCAGCCCGGATTTGACAGGAAACTATGGCTACACCTTC
TRBV10-3	TRBJ2-3	-	TRBD2	CANLAEGTDTQYF	TGTGCCAATCTAGCGGAGGGCACAGATACGCAGTATTTT
TRBV6-5	TRBJ1-1	-	TRBD1	CASSLPGGRTEAFF	TGTGCCAGCAGCCTGCCAGGGGGCAGGACTGAAGCTTTCTTT
TRBV6-5	TRBJ1-1	-	-	CASSQTGFAATAFF	TGTGCCAGCAGCCAAACAGGGTTCGCGGCGACAGCTTTCTTT
TRBV19	TRBJ1-2	-	-	CASSGQFGGGYTF	TGTGCCAGTAGTGGACAGTTTGGTGGCGGCTACACCTTC
TRBV6-2/TRBV6-3	TRBJ2-2	-	-	CASSYGPDRNTGELFF	TGTGCCAGCAGTTACGGACCGGACAGGAACACCGGGGAGCTGTTTTTT
TRBV6-2/TRBV6-3	TRBJ1-1	-	-	CASSYETSAAFF	TGTGCCAGCAGTTACGAGACTTCTGCCGCTTTCTTT
TRBV7-7	TRBJ2-2	-	-	CASSYRGTGELFF	TGTGCCAGCAGCTACAGAGGGACCGGGGAGCTGTTTTTT
TRBV2	TRBJ1-3	-	-	CASSEGRIPGSYSGNTIYF	TGTGCCAGCAGTGAAGGGAGGATCCCCGGGTCCTACTCTGGAAACACCATATATTTT
TRBV5-1	TRBJ2-2	-	-	CASSQDLAGELFF	TGCGCCAGCAGCCAGGACTTGGCCGGGGAGCTGTTTTTT
TRBV6-1	TRBJ2-7	-	-	CASSETSPLEQYF	TGTGCCAGCAGTGAAACTAGTCCCCTTGAGCAGTACTTC
TRBV5-6	TRBJ2-1	-	TRBD2	CASTPFIAGGHGGEQFF	TGTGCCAGCACCCCTTTTATAGCGGGGGGGCACGGTGGTGAGCAGTTCTTC
TRBV11-1	TRBJ2-2	-	-	CASSFLSSTGELFF	TGTGCCAGCAGCTTCCTTTCTAGCACCGGGGAGCTGTTTTTT
TRBV18	TRBJ1-1	-	-	CASSPPRGSNTEAFF	TGTGCCAGCTCACCACCGCGGGGGTCGAACACTGAAGCTTTCTTT
TRBV18	TRBJ2-1	-	TRBD2	CASSPGLAGGLGEQFF	TGTGCCAGCTCACCGGGACTAGCGGGAGGACTTGGCGAGCAGTTCTTC
TRBV12-1	TRBJ1-3	-	-	CASSFLAGGGNTIYF	TGTGCCAGCAGCTTTCTGGCAGGGGGTGGAAACACCATATATTTT
TRBV7-2	TRBJ2-2	few	-	CASSLNGRNTGELFF	TGTGCCAGCAGCTTGAACGGGAGGAACACCGGGGAGCTGTTTTTT
TRBV12-3/TRBV12-4	TRBJ1-1	-	-	CASSRVRSVWAFF	TGTGCCAGCAGTCGCGTCCGCTCGGTGTGGGCTTTCTTT
TRBV30	TRBJ1-5	-	-	CAWSQDTFNQPQHF	TGTGCCTGGAGTCAGGACACATTCAATCAGCCCCAGCATTTT
TRBV19	TRBJ2-7	-	TRBD1	CASSLYRGGEQYF	TGTGCCAGTAGTTTGTACAGGGGCGGGGAGCAGTACTTC
TRBV9	TRBJ1-6	-	-	CASSRDGSNSPLHF	TGTGCCAGCAGCCGAGACGGGAGTAATTCACCCCTCCACTTT
TRBV7-2	TRBJ2-7	-	-	CASSLEAARYEQYF	TGTGCCAGCAGCTTAGAAGCGGCGCGCTACGAGCAGTACTTC
TRBV3-1/TRBV3-2	TRBJ1-4	-	TRBD1	CASSQQGDNEKLFF	TGTGCCAGCAGCCAACAGGGGGATAATGAAAAACTGTTTTTT
TRBV5-1	TRBJ1-6	-	TRBD1	CASSLGQGNNSPLHF	TGCGCCAGCAGCTTGGGACAGGGGAACAATTCACCCCTCCACTTT
TRBV7-2	TRBJ2-1	-	TRBD2	CASSPLADSYNEQFF	TGTGCCAGCAGTCCCCTAGCGGACTCCTACAATGAGCAGTTCTTC
TRBV5-8	TRBJ2-7	-	-	CASSLEAASYEQYF	TGTGCCAGCAGCTTGGAGGCAGCGTCCTACGAGCAGTACTTC
TRBV5-8	TRBJ2-6	-	-	CASSLTTGANVLTF	TGTGCCAGCAGCTTGACAACGGGGGCCAACGTCCTGACTTTC
TRBV6-1	TRBJ1-3	-	-	CASSEARWQGGNTIYF	TGTGCCAGCAGTGAAGCCCGGTGGCAGGGAGGAAACACCATATATTTT
TRBV6-1	TRBJ1-5	-	-	CASSEVGGGVHSNQPQHF	TGTGCCAGCAGTGAAGTAGGGGGTGGGGTCCATAGCAATCAGCCCCAGCATTTT
TRBV6-6	TRBJ2-7	-	-	CASSYGASYEQYF	TGTGCCAGCAGTTACGGGGCTTCCTACGAGCAGTACTTC
TRBV11-3	TRBJ2-1	-	TRBD2	CASSSSGGSYNEQFF	TGTGCCAGCAGCTCTTCCGGCGGGAGCTACAATGAGCAGTTCTTC
TRBV5-1	TRBJ2-7	-	-	CASSLDVYYEQYF	TGCGCCAGCAGCTTGGACGTCTACTACGAGCAGTACTTC
TRBV9	TRBJ1-1	-	TRBD1	CASTPAGQGALGTEAFF	TGTGCCAGCACCCCAGCCGGACAGGGGGCCCTGGGCACTGAAGCTTTCTTT
TRBV7-8	TRBJ1-1	-	TRBD1	CASSSKTGGSTEAFF	TGTGCCAGCAGCTCGAAGACAGGGGGCTCCACTGAAGCTTTCTTT
TRBV28	TRBJ1-2	-	-	CASRGGDYGYTF	TGTGCCAGCAGGGGCGGGGACTATGGCTACACCTTC
TRBV6-5	TRBJ2-3	-	-	CASNLGAVDTDTQYF	TGTGCCAGCAACCTTGGGGCGGTAGACACAGATACGCAGTATTTT
TRBV2	TRBJ1-4	-	TRBD1	CASSGTGAEKLFF	TGTGCCAGCAGTGGGACAGGGGCTGAAAAACTGTTTTTT
TRBV7-2	TRBJ2-1	-	TRBD2	CASSLGGGPYPYNEQFF	TGTGCCAGCAGCTTGGGCGGGGGGCCCTATCCCTACAATGAGCAGTTCTTC
TRBV6-1	TRBJ1-4	-	-	CASSELGQRNEKLFF	TGTGCCAGCAGTGAATTGGGCCAGCGGAATGAAAAACTGTTTTTT
TRBV9	TRBJ2-7	-	TRBD2	CASSLTGLAAFYEQYF	TGTGCCAGCAGCTTGACTGGACTAGCGGCGTTTTACGAGCAGTACTTC
TRBV7-2	TRBJ1-1	-	-	CASSLGGQTEAFF	TGTGCCAGCAGCTTAGGTGGTCAGACTGAAGCTTTCTTT
TRBV12-5	TRBJ2-1	few	TRBD1	CASGLGTGYNEQFF	TGTGCTAGTGGTTTGGGGACAGGTTACAATGAGCAGTTCTTC
TRBV9	TRBJ2-1	once	-	CASSSRGGSYNEQFF	TGTGCCAGCAGCTCTAGGGGGGGCTCCTACAATGAGCAGTTCTTC